This entry features one TCR beta chain sequence. Antigen: not known. This sample stems from a study of cytomegalovirus exposure and HLA in healthy donors. General study points: The study recorded 150 to 200 TCR beta chains that were cytomegalovirus-associated. As was reported, the classifier diagnosed cytomegalovirus status with high specificity and sensitivity. In a later analysis, first-cohort TCR clusters were found to tend to co-occur in the 95 to 150 validation repertoires. In vitro assays verified that three CMV-associated chains recognized CMV antigens specifically.

The germline V gene encodes CDR1 SEHNR and CDR2 FQNEAQ (reference sequence). The V end was cut by 0 bases, the J end by 1 base, with 10 bases between. The CDR3 is made up of 15 amino acids. Measured with immunoSEQ multiplex PCR; TCRdb has only the in-frame clones, and not every one. The sample consists of 300,000 to 350,000 clones, approximately 86% of them appearing once. The chain is built from TRBV7-9 and TRBJ2-7; TRBD1 might be the D (5 bases). Sequencing was carried out using PBMCs. The origin of this receptor is a man aged 30 to 39 in good health and CMV-seronegative. The CDR3 DNA reads as TGTGCCAGCAGCTTAGCTCCAGGGTCTTCCTACGAGCAGTACTTC. Residues: CASSLAPGSSYEQYF.